The clone carrying this TCR beta chain appeared a few times. This sample is part of a study of chemoradiotherapy in HPV16-positive cancers. Germline V gene data show CDR1 as ENHRY and CDR2 as SYGVKD. V gave up 7 bases and J gave up 0 bases; unmatched junction bases: 4. The CDR3 length is 14 residues. The assay was immunoSEQ multiplex PCR, and TCRdb's table has in-frame clones only and misses some. The sample has 25,000 to 40,000 clones; roughly nine tenths are singletons. The sample here was blood, taken from a patient who underwent chemoradiotherapy. This TCR was sampled from a human donor with HPV-associated anogenital cancer. The chain combines TRBV10-3 with TRBJ1-1; 8 nucleotides agree with TRBD1. The CDR3 DNA reads as TGTGCCATCAATCCAGGGGGCCTGAACACTGAAGCTTTCTTT. Translating gives CAINPGGLNTEAFF.